The next 10 T cell receptor beta chains were all read from a single sample in a study of CD8 T cells in ankylosing spondylitis. In TCRdb, the 5' RACE reads were re-called with MiXCR into one record per CDR3 protein. Among 350,000 to 400,000 distinct CDR3 sequences, around 20% were seen once, and the ten largest hold around 13%. The sample taken for sequencing was blood, either unsorted or a sorted T cell fraction (not recorded which). Receptor source: a male donor with ankylosing spondylitis or in good health (not recorded which).

This clonotype has only a few counts. The chain has TRBV12-3 or TRBV12-4 and TRBJ2-4, with D possibly being TRBD1 or TRBD2 (5 bases each). The CDR3 length is 13 residues. V shed 10 bases and J shed 4 bases, with 14 bases lying between them. The DNA for the CDR3 is TGTGCCACGACCGGGACGGGGAAAAACATTCAGTACTTC. This encodes CATTGTGKNIQYF.

This clonotype has more than one count but fewer than ten. V and J are TRBV20-1 and TRBJ2-7; D unclear. The CDR3 contains 14 residues. V was shortened by 0 bases and J by 3 bases, with 12 bases between the two germline ends. Germline CDR1 and CDR2: DFQATT and SNEGSKA (reference sequence). As DNA, the CDR3 is TGCAGTGCTAGAGATCGTGGGGTTTTCTACGAGCAGTACTTC. It encodes CSARDRGVFYEQYF.

This clonotype has a handful of counts. The rearrangement uses TRBV6-1 and TRBJ2-7, with TRBD1 identical over 8 bases. J lost 1 base, V lost 10 bases, and 12 bases had no gene match. CDR1 is MNHNS, CDR2 SASEGT, per germline. This CDR3 is built from 15 residues. The chain's CDR3 is CATSLGQGGSYEQYF. CDR3 DNA sequence: TGTGCCACATCCCTTGGACAGGGAGGATCCTACGAGCAGTACTTC.

This clonotype has just a few counts. The chain couples TRBV9 to TRBJ2-5; the match to TRBD1 covers 10 bases. CDR3 length equals 17 residues. Losses at the gene ends were 0 bases for V and 2 bases for J; bases not matched to a gene: 7. The V gene's germline CDR1 is SGDLS and CDR2 YYNGEE. The CDR3 spells CASSVGGTGVLQETQYF. Here the CDR3 DNA reads TGTGCCAGCAGCGTAGGCGGGACAGGGGTCCTTCAAGAGACCCAGTACTTC.

The chain links TRBV5-1 to TRBJ2-5, with a possible D match to TRBD1 (6 bases). The CDR3 covers 15 residues. The V end was cut by 2 bases, the J end by 3 bases, with 14 bases between. Looked up from germline, CDR1 is SGHRS and CDR2 is YFSETQ. CDR3 loop: CASSFNPGHKETQYF. The CDR3, as DNA: TGCGCCAGCAGCTTTAATCCGGGACACAAAGAGACCCAGTACTTC. The whole variable domain, filled in from reference TRBV5-1 and TRBJ2-5, reads KAGVTQTPRYLIKTRGQQVTLSCSPISGHRSVSWYQQTPGQGLQFLFEYFSETQRNKGNFPGRFSGRQFSNSRSEMNVSTLELGDSALYLCASSFNPGHKETQYFGPGTRLLVL.

Only a few counts were recorded for this clonotype. V is TRBV6-5 and J is TRBJ2-3; the match to TRBD2 covers 9 bases. The V segment lost 2 bases and the J segment 4 bases; nucleotides outside the gene matches: 10. The CDR3 runs 17 residues. The V gene's germline CDR1 is MNHEY and CDR2 SVGAGI. CDR3 region: CASSYAILSGGSDTQYF. DNA of the CDR3: TGTGCCAGCAGTTACGCCATCTTGAGCGGGGGGTCAGATACGCAGTATTTT.

This clonotype occurred a few times. The gene calls are TRBV2 and TRBJ2-1; D not certain. Germline CDR1 reads SNHLY; CDR2 reads FYNNEI. The ends were cut back, 0 bases at V and 1 base at J, with 7 bases in the middle. There are 15 residues in the CDR3. CDR3 amino acids: CASSEALASYNEQFF. The CDR3 nucleotides are TGTGCCAGCAGTGAAGCGCTTGCATCCTACAATGAGCAGTTCTTC.

This clonotype was seen more than once but under ten times. The chain employs TRBV28 and TRBJ1-1; D uncertain. The CDR3 extends over 14 amino acids. Deletions cut 6 bases from V and 0 bases from J, with 11 bases between. In germline, CDR1 is MDHEN, CDR2 SYDVKM. CDR3 nucleotide sequence: TGTGCCAGCAGACCCCCAGCCGTGAACACTGAAGCTTTCTTT. This translates into CASRPPAVNTEAFF. The complete variable domain, with remaining parts taken from reference TRBV28 and TRBJ1-1, reads DVKVTQSSRYLVKRTGEKVFLECVQDMDHENMFWYRQDPGLGLRLIYFSYDVKMKEKGDIPEGYSVSREKKERFSLILESASTNQTSMYLCASRPPAVNTEAFFGQGTRLTVV.

This clonotype came up a few times. The J gene is TRBJ2-7, the V gene TRBV19, with 9 positions matching TRBD1. The CDR3 is 17 residues long. Looked up from germline, CDR1 is LNHDA and CDR2 is SQIVND (reference sequence). J was trimmed by 6 bases and V by 5 bases; bases with no gene match: 17. CDR3 sequence reads: CASSDSGAGQGTGEQYF. In nucleotides, the CDR3 is TGTGCCAGTAGTGACTCGGGGGCGGGACAGGGTACGGGCGAGCAGTACTTC.

This clonotype was observed a handful of times. This sequence joins TRBV29-1 and TRBJ2-3; D call uncertain. Germline values: CDR1 SQVTM, CDR2 ANQGSEA. The CDR3 consists of 11 residues. V was clipped by 6 bases and J by 3 bases, with 7 bases between them. CDR3 loop: CSVAKTDTQYF. The CDR3 region has the DNA TGCAGCGTGGCAAAGACAGATACGCAGTATTTT.